The 21 T cell receptor beta chains presented below share a single source sample, sequenced in a study of T cell changes during pregnancy in multiple sclerosis. Sequenced by immunoSEQ multiplex PCR; TCRdb stores in-frame clones only, minus some. The table records more than 25,000 clones, about 89% of them present only once. The specimen comprised CD8+ T cells from peripheral blood mononuclear cells, sampled in the third trimester of pregnancy. Receptors were obtained from a female donor with multiple sclerosis, enrolled in a pregnancy study.

The rearrangement uses TRBV15 and TRBJ1-4; D perhaps matches TRBD1 (6 bases). V was trimmed by 0 bases and J by 5 bases, leaving 13 bases between them. Germline loops: CDR1 LNHNV, CDR2 YYDKDF (reference sequence). The CDR3 spans 16 residues. CDR3 amino acids: CATSRDRQGRNEKLFF. In nucleotides, the CDR3 is TGTGCCACCAGCAGAGATCGGCAGGGGAGAAATGAAAAACTGTTTTTT.

The chain employs TRBV30 and TRBJ2-1; D not certain. The CDR3 consists of 11 residues. Germline V CDR1 and CDR2: GTSNPN, SVGIG (reference sequence). The V end was cut by 2 bases, the J end by 6 bases, with 5 bases between. The CDR3 here is CAWSPGNEQFF. The CDR3 DNA reads as TGTGCCTGGAGTCCAGGCAATGAGCAGTTCTTC. Variable domain in full (rest from reference TRBV30 and TRBJ2-1): SQTIHQWPATLVQPVGSPLSLECTVEGTSNPNLYWYRQAAGRGLQLLFYSVGIGQISSEVPQNLSASRPQDRQFILSSKKLLLSDSGFYLCAWSPGNEQFFGPGTRLTVL.

The chain uses TRBV5-1 and TRBJ2-1, with D unclear. Germline assignment: CDR1 SGHRS and CDR2 YFSETQ. V was trimmed by 1 base and J by 7 bases, leaving 9 bases between them. The CDR3 covers 13 residues. CDR3 region: CASSLSPFNEQFF. The CDR3 DNA is TGCGCCAGCAGCTTGTCCCCATTTAATGAGCAGTTCTTC.

The chain carries TRBV5-5 and TRBJ2-3; 7 bases match TRBD1. V lost 4 bases, J lost 2 bases, and 7 bases stayed unmatched. The CDR3 contains 15 residues. CDR1 is SGHKS and CDR2 is YYEKEE in the germline V gene (reference sequence). The CDR3: CASSHRDRDTDTQYF. The CDR3 DNA reads TGTGCCAGCAGCCACCGGGACAGAGACACAGATACGCAGTATTTT.

This rearrangement joins TRBV28 to TRBJ1-5; no reliable D call. The germline gives CDR1 MDHEN, CDR2 SYDVKM. The V and J ends lost 2 bases and 1 base respectively, with 12 bases between them. The CDR3 runs to 16 residues. The CDR3 region has the DNA TGTGCCAGCAGTTTACGTGGGGAGGGAAGCAATCAGCCCCAGCATTTT. Its protein product is CASSLRGEGSNQPQHF.

The V and J genes are TRBV2 and TRBJ2-7; 8 bases are a match to TRBD2. V shed 7 bases, J shed 3 bases, and the junction held 5 bases outside the gene matches. The germline gives CDR1 SNHLY, CDR2 FYNNEI. This CDR3 is 13 amino acids long. Here the CDR3 reads CASKGLESYEQYF. The CDR3 nucleotides read TGTGCCAGCAAGGGACTAGAAAGCTACGAGCAGTACTTC.

This clone is medium-sized. This rearrangement joins TRBV27 to TRBJ2-7; TRBD2 might be the D (6 bases). The V gene lost 0 bases and the J gene lost 5 bases, with 11 bases spanning the gap. The CDR3 has 14 residues. Germline CDR1 and CDR2: MNHEY and SMNVEV (reference sequence). DNA for the CDR3: TGTGCCAGCAGTTTATCCGGGAGACCCAACGAGCAGTACTTC. Its translation: CASSLSGRPNEQYF.

The rearrangement links TRBV28 to TRBJ1-1; TRBD1 might be the D (6 bases). Germline-derived CDR1 and CDR2 are MDHEN and SYDVKM. The CDR3 has 15 amino acids. V was clipped by 5 bases and J by 5 bases, with 18 bases between them. The CDR3 nucleotides are TGTGCCAGCAGTCCGGACAGCGAGAGTCCGACTGAAGCTTTCTTT. The encoded protein is CASSPDSESPTEAFF.

The CDR3 DNA reads as TGTGCCATCAGGAAACAGGGGAAGGACGGGGCCAACGTCCTGACTTTC. Translation gives CAIRKQGKDGANVLTF. V and J are TRBV10-3 and TRBJ2-6; 7 nucleotides agree with TRBD1. With 6 bases clipped from V and 4 bases from J, the junction kept 9 bases outside the gene matches. The CDR3 loop spans 16 amino acids. Germline V lookup: CDR1 ENHRY, CDR2 SYGVKD.

This chain links TRBV11-3 with TRBJ2-3, with TRBD2 matching over 15 bases. V shed 4 bases and J 5 bases; nucleotides not matched to a gene: 1. CDR1 SGHNT and CDR2 YENEEA come from the germline V gene. The CDR3 extends over 15 amino acids. CDR3 coding DNA: TGTGCCAGCAGCTCGGGACTAGCGGGGGGAGATACGCAGTATTTT. Protein product: CASSSGLAGGDTQYF.

CDR3 nucleotide sequence: TGCGCCAGCAGCCCTAGCGGGGGGGCCTACGAGCAGTACTTC. It specifies CASSPSGGAYEQYF. The V call is TRBV5-1, the J call TRBJ2-7; TRBD2 agrees at 12 bases. The junction had 1 base not matched to a gene; V was cut back by 4 bases and J by 2 bases. Per the germline V gene, CDR1 is SGHRS and CDR2 is YFSETQ. This CDR3 is built from 14 residues.

The chain employs TRBV7-8 and TRBJ1-1; D is perhaps TRBD1 (5 bases). This CDR3 has 13 residues. CDR1 and CDR2 from the germline V gene are SGHVS and FQNEAQ. The V end was cut by 1 base, the J end by 11 bases, with 14 bases between. This CDR3 is CASSLVLGDLAFF. In DNA form, the CDR3 reads TGTGCCAGCAGCTTAGTGTTAGGGGACTTGGCTTTCTTT.

This clone was counted a single time. V and J are TRBV9 and TRBJ1-1, with no clear D. V gave up 1 base and J gave up 3 bases, with 22 bases separating them. This CDR3 region has 18 residues. Per germline, CDR1 SGDLS and CDR2 YYNGEE. The CDR3 DNA reads as TGTGCCAGCAGCGTAAGCCTTGGACTCCCGACCGGGGACACTGAAGCTTTCTTT. This encodes CASSVSLGLPTGDTEAFF.

The gene calls are TRBV2 and TRBJ2-1; D uncertain. CDR1 and CDR2 (germline): SNHLY, FYNNEI. Between the trimmed V and J ends, which lost 7 bases and 0 bases, there was a span of 7 bases. This CDR3 has 13 amino acids. The CDR3: CASNADSYNEQFF. CDR3 nucleotides: TGTGCCAGCAATGCGGACTCCTACAATGAGCAGTTCTTC.

The V gene is TRBV27, the J gene TRBJ1-1, with 11 nucleotides matching TRBD1. Germline-derived CDR1 and CDR2 are MNHEY and SMNVEV (reference sequence). The V gene end was trimmed by 3 bases and the J gene end by 5 bases; junction bases not matched to a gene: 5. The CDR3 covers 15 residues. The CDR3 DNA sequence: TGTGCCAGCAGTTTGTCCGGGACAGGGGGTACTGAAGCTTTCTTT. It translates to CASSLSGTGGTEAFF.

This clone was recorded once. DNA for the CDR3: TGCGCCAGCAGCTTGGAAATGGGTCTTAGCGGGAGAACTGGCGGGGAGCTGTTTTTT. Its protein product is CASSLEMGLSGRTGGELFF. J is TRBJ2-2 and V is TRBV5-1; 9 bases fit TRBD2. Unmatched junction bases numbered 16, after V lost 0 bases and J lost 7 bases. In germline, CDR1 is SGHRS, CDR2 YFSETQ. There are 19 residues in the CDR3. The full variable domain, with the rest looked up from reference TRBV5-1 and TRBJ2-2, is KAGVTQTPRYLIKTRGQQVTLSCSPISGHRSVSWYQQTPGQGLQFLFEYFSETQRNKGNFPGRFSGRQFSNSRSEMNVSTLELGDSALYLCASSLEMGLSGRTGGELFFGEGSRLTVL.

The V and J genes are TRBV7-9 and TRBJ1-2; tentatively, D is TRBD1 (6 bases). Germline CDR1 and CDR2: SEHNR and FQNEAQ (reference sequence). The CDR3 extends over 13 amino acids. V was shortened by 1 base and J by 12 bases, with 15 bases between the two germline ends. The CDR3 sequence: CASSLGGQWANTF. In nucleotides, the CDR3 is TGTGCCAGCAGCTTAGGAGGACAGTGGGCAAACACCTTC.

The gene calls are TRBV7-9 and TRBJ2-1; 10 bases align to TRBD2. CDR1 is SEHNR and CDR2 is FQNEAQ in the germline V gene (reference sequence). The CDR3 runs 14 residues. V dropped 3 bases and J dropped 6; count of bases not matched to a gene: 2. CDR3 protein: CASSFPSGSNEQFF. CDR3 sequence (DNA): TGTGCCAGCAGCTTCCCTAGCGGGAGCAATGAGCAGTTCTTC.

CDR3 nucleotides: TGTGCCAGCAGCTTACCTAGCGGGGGTGCCGGGGAGCTGTTTTTT. Protein product: CASSLPSGGAGELFF. This chain uses TRBV7-2 with TRBJ2-2; 10 bases agree with TRBD2. The J segment lost 6 bases and the V segment lost 2 bases, leaving 3 bases of the junction unmatched. Germline values: CDR1 SGHTA, CDR2 FQGNSA. The CDR3 length is 15 residues.

This sequence joins TRBV11-2 and TRBJ2-5; 9 bases align to TRBD2. The CDR3 spans 15 residues. Germline CDR1 SGHAT, CDR2 FQNNGV. After removal of 5 bases from V and 5 bases from J, the junction contained 9 bases not matched to a gene. In nucleotides, the CDR3 is TGTGCCAGCAGCACCCCGGGACTAGCTGGGGAGACCCAGTACTTC. Translation gives CASSTPGLAGETQYF.

V gene TRBV2 combines with J gene TRBJ1-1; tentatively, D is TRBD1 (5 bases). V was pared by 10 bases and J by 8 bases, with 14 bases between. The CDR3 consists of 11 residues. Germline assignment: CDR1 SNHLY and CDR2 FYNNEI. The DNA for the CDR3 is TGTGCCACCTTATCGGCAGGGGAAGCTTTCTTT. This translates into CATLSAGEAFF.